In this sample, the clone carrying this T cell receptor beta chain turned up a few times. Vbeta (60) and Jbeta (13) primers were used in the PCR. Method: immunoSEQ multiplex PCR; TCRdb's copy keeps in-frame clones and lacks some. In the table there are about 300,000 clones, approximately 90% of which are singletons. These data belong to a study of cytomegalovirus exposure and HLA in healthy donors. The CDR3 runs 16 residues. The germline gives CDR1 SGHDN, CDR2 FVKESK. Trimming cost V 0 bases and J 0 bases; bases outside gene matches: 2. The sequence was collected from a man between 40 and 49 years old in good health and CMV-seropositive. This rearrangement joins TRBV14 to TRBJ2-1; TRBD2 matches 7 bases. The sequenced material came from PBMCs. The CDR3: CASSQEGGSSYNEQFF. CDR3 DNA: TGTGCCAGCAGCCAAGAGGGCGGGAGCTCCTACAATGAGCAGTTCTTC.